Below, 25 T cell receptor beta chains from the same sample are listed, as sequenced in a study of technical replicates of blood from a handful of donors. Repertoires were generated with immunoSEQ multiplex PCR, while TCRdb's copy carries only in-frame clones and drops some. Of roughly 68,000 clones listed, 92% are singletons. Sequenced input: T cells isolated from PBMCs. The receptors were sampled from a human donor in good health.

The chain joins TRBV7-9 to TRBJ1-3; D gene ambiguous. Germline CDR1 SEHNR, CDR2 FQNEAQ (reference sequence). V was shortened by 4 bases and J by 0 bases, with 10 bases between the two germline ends. The CDR3 sequence is 15 residues long. Here the CDR3 reads CASSSTSSSGNTIYF. As DNA, the CDR3 is TGTGCCAGCAGCTCGACTTCCTCCTCTGGAAACACCATATATTTT.

The chain links TRBV12-5 to TRBJ2-1; tentative D call: TRBD1 (6 bases). The CDR3 contains 12 residues. Trimming took 4 bases from V and 8 from J, leaving 9 bases between them. Germline V gives CDR1 LGHNT, CDR2 FRNRAP. The CDR3 is CASGWGQHEQFF. The CDR3 DNA is TGTGCTAGTGGTTGGGGACAACATGAGCAGTTCTTC.

The chain couples TRBV5-4 to TRBJ2-2; TRBD1 matches 7 bases. V dropped 5 bases and J dropped 6; count of bases not matched to a gene: 4. The germline gives CDR1 SGHNT, CDR2 YYREEE (reference sequence). The CDR3 covers 13 residues. The CDR3 region has the DNA TGTGCCAGCAGGAGACAGGGATCCGGGGAGCTGTTTTTT. It is translated as CASRRQGSGELFF.

The chain is built from TRBV5-1 and TRBJ2-1; maybe TRBD2 (6 bases). This CDR3 contains 13 residues. The ends were cut back, 4 bases at V and 4 bases at J, with 9 bases in the middle. Germline CDR1 reads SGHRS; CDR2 reads YFSETQ. This chain's CDR3 is CASSGGIYNEQFF. For the CDR3, the DNA is TGCGCCAGCAGCGGGGGGATTTACAATGAGCAGTTCTTC. The full variable domain, its missing parts supplied by reference TRBV5-1 and TRBJ2-1, is KAGVTQTPRYLIKTRGQQVTLSCSPISGHRSVSWYQQTPGQGLQFLFEYFSETQRNKGNFPGRFSGRQFSNSRSEMNVSTLELGDSALYLCASSGGIYNEQFFGPGTRLTVL.

The chain is built from TRBV5-1 and TRBJ2-3; 10 bases agree with TRBD2. Germline CDR1 SGHRS, CDR2 YFSETQ. Germline trimming cut 2 bases from V and 0 bases from J; bases unmatched to any gene: 3. The CDR3 runs 16 residues. CDR3 sequence reads: CASSLGLAASTDTQYF. The DNA for the CDR3 is TGCGCCAGCAGCTTAGGACTAGCGGCTAGCACAGATACGCAGTATTTT.

The CDR3 sequence: CASSLAPGGYGYTF. The CDR3 region has the DNA TGCGCCAGCAGCTTGGCCCCAGGGGGATATGGCTACACCTTC. The V gene is TRBV5-1, the J gene TRBJ1-2; TRBD1 matches 7 bases. With 0 bases clipped from V and 5 bases from J, the junction kept 4 bases outside the gene matches. This CDR3 is built from 14 residues. Germline-derived CDR1 and CDR2 are SGHRS and YFSETQ.

The chain uses TRBV29-1 and TRBJ2-2; tentative D call: TRBD1 (6 bases). Trimming removed 3 bases at V and 5 bases at J, with 13 bases between. CDR3 length: 14 residues. Per germline, CDR1 SQVTM and CDR2 ANQGSEA. In DNA, the CDR3 is TGCAGCGTTGAGAGGACAGATCTGACCGGGGAGCTGTTTTTT. Encoded protein: CSVERTDLTGELFF.

The chain has TRBV19 and TRBJ1-3; D gene unclear. V was trimmed by 10 bases and J by 0 bases, leaving 19 bases between them. The CDR3 has 16 residues. Germline-derived CDR1 and CDR2 are LNHDA and SQIVND (reference sequence). DNA of the CDR3: TGTGCCACGGGAGACCCTGCTACCTACTCTGGAAACACCATATATTTT. This translates into CATGDPATYSGNTIYF. Together with reference TRBV19 and TRBJ1-3, the CDR3 gives the full variable domain: DGGITQSPKYLFRKEGQNVTLSCEQNLNHDAMYWYRQDPGQGLRLIYYSQIVNDFQKGDIAEGYSVSREKKESFPLTVTSAQKNPTAFYLCATGDPATYSGNTIYFGEGSWLTVV.

J is TRBJ1-3 and V is TRBV5-1; no clear D. This CDR3 has 14 residues. Trimming removed 4 bases from V and 3 bases from J, with 11 bases in between. Germline CDR1 reads SGHRS; CDR2 reads YFSETQ. The CDR3 DNA reads as TGCGCCAGCAGCCGCTATCCCTTTGGAAACACCATATATTTT. Its translation is CASSRYPFGNTIYF.

This sequence joins TRBV7-8 and TRBJ2-1; 7 bases are a match to TRBD2. The CDR3 contains 17 residues. The J segment lost 5 bases and the V segment lost 5 bases, leaving 15 bases of the junction unmatched. CDR1 and CDR2 (germline): SGHVS, FQNEAQ. CDR3 sequence (DNA): TGTGCCAGCAGCCCATTGTTCAGGGCGGGAGAGGACAATGAGCAGTTCTTC. Encoded protein: CASSPLFRAGEDNEQFF.

This rearrangement joins TRBV4-2 to TRBJ2-5; tentatively, D is TRBD2 (5 bases). The germline V and J ends were trimmed by 2 bases and 4 bases, with 11 bases remaining between them. The CDR3 consists of 14 residues. Looked up from germline, CDR1 is LGHNA and CDR2 is YNFKEQ. CDR3 protein: CASSQITAGETQYF. DNA of the CDR3: TGTGCCAGCAGCCAAATTACCGCGGGAGAGACCCAGTACTTC.

V and J are TRBV5-1 and TRBJ2-7, with 7 bases fitting TRBD1. The germline V gene has CDR1 SGHRS and CDR2 YFSETQ. The CDR3 extends over 18 amino acids. Trimming cost V 2 bases and J 2 bases; bases outside gene matches: 16. The CDR3 spells CASSFSPHQGDRAYEQYF. For the CDR3, the DNA is TGCGCCAGCAGCTTTAGCCCGCACCAAGGCGACAGGGCCTACGAGCAGTACTTC.

CDR3 residues: CASSPSPDEQYF. The CDR3 DNA reads TGTGCCAGCTCACCATCCCCCGACGAGCAGTACTTC. This chain joins TRBV18 and TRBJ2-7; D call uncertain. Trimming removed 2 bases at V and 5 bases at J, with 7 bases between. Germline assignment: CDR1 KGHSH and CDR2 LQKENI. This CDR3 is built from 12 residues.

The chain uses TRBV6-6 and TRBJ2-7, with a possible D match to TRBD1 (6 bases). V was clipped by 2 bases and J by 6 bases, with 14 bases between them. This CDR3 is 14 amino acids long. In germline, CDR1 is MNHNY, CDR2 SVGAGI (reference sequence). In nucleotides, the CDR3 is TGTGCCAGCAGTTACGGTGACAGGTTGGGCGAGCAGTACTTC. This translates into CASSYGDRLGEQYF.

This chain's CDR3 is CASSLGGVWDQPQHF. The CDR3 region has the DNA TGTGCCAGCAGCTTAGGGGGGGTGTGGGATCAGCCCCAGCATTTT. This sequence joins TRBV7-2 and TRBJ1-5; possibly TRBD1 for D (5 bases). Deletions cut 1 base from V and 5 bases from J, with 12 bases between. The CDR3 spans 15 residues. The germline gives CDR1 SGHTA, CDR2 FQGNSA.

The chain couples TRBV9 to TRBJ2-7; 8 nucleotides line up with TRBD1. The CDR3 has 15 amino acids. Germline CDR1 reads SGDLS; CDR2 reads YYNGEE. Unmatched junction bases numbered 6, after V lost 0 bases and J lost 4 bases. In DNA form, the CDR3 reads TGTGCCAGCAGCGTAGCACCGGGACAGGAATACGAGCAGTACTTC. Translating gives CASSVAPGQEYEQYF.

V and J are TRBV15 and TRBJ1-2; 7 bases agree with TRBD1. Germline V CDR1 and CDR2: LNHNV, YYDKDF (reference sequence). This CDR3 has 15 residues. V was clipped by 0 bases and J by 8 bases; unmatched bases: 9. CDR3 coding DNA: TGTGCCACCAGCAGAGATCTAGTTGTACAGGGGGGCTACACCTTC. It is translated as CATSRDLVVQGGYTF.

This chain uses TRBV19 with TRBJ2-3, with D tentatively TRBD1 (5 bases). Germline V CDR1 and CDR2: LNHDA, SQIVND (reference sequence). V was clipped by 6 bases and J by 4 bases, with 8 bases between them. This CDR3 contains 12 residues. The CDR3 reads CASSETADTQYF. The CDR3 bases are TGTGCCAGTAGCGAGACAGCAGATACGCAGTATTTT.

The V call is TRBV30, the J call TRBJ2-1; a possible D gene is TRBD2 (6 bases). CDR1 is GTSNPN, CDR2 SVGIG, per germline (reference sequence). This CDR3 is 13 amino acids long. Trimming stripped 6 bases from V and 7 bases from J, with 16 bases between. CDR3 residues: CACTPQEGNEQFF. DNA of the CDR3: TGTGCCTGCACACCTCAGGAGGGAAATGAGCAGTTCTTC.

The genes are TRBV29-1 and TRBJ2-1, with 9 bases lining up with TRBD1. J gave up 5 bases and V 4 bases, and 6 bases lay outside the gene matches. Germline CDR1 and CDR2: SQVTM and ANQGSEA. The CDR3 sequence is 14 residues long. CDR3: CSVGGTGPHNEQFF. DNA of the CDR3: TGCAGCGTTGGCGGGACAGGGCCCCACAATGAGCAGTTCTTC.

The chain couples TRBV6-5 to TRBJ1-5; D gene unclear. Germline V gene data show CDR1 as MNHEY and CDR2 as SVGAGI. This CDR3 spans 14 amino acids. Deletions cut 2 bases from V and 3 bases from J, with 8 bases between. The CDR3 sequence: CASSYIQFNQPQHF. As DNA, the CDR3 is TGTGCCAGCAGTTACATTCAGTTCAATCAGCCCCAGCATTTT.

The rearrangement uses TRBV7-2 and TRBJ2-1; a possible D gene is TRBD1 (6 bases). The CDR3 runs to 15 residues. V was pared by 3 bases and J by 8 bases, with 17 bases between. Germline loops: CDR1 SGHTA, CDR2 FQGNSA. Here the CDR3 DNA reads TGTGCCAGCAGCTTTCTAGTAGGGGGTGCCGATGAGCAGTTCTTC. This gives the protein CASSFLVGGADEQFF.

As concerns this clone: At one boundary the junction diverges from the germline segment, which might be a read error. The chain carries TRBV2 and TRBJ2-1; weak D call: TRBD2 (6 bases). The CDR3 is made up of 14 amino acids. Per germline, CDR1 SNHLY and CDR2 FYNNEI. The chain's CDR3 is CASGEERVSNEQFF. The DNA of the CDR3 is TGTGCCAGCGGTGAGGAGCGGGTTAGTAATGAGCAGTTCTTC.

The V and J genes are TRBV6-5 and TRBJ2-7; 9 bases match TRBD2. This CDR3 has 14 amino acids. V lost 4 bases to trimming and J lost 1 base; unmatched junction nucleotides: 2. Germline CDR1 reads MNHEY; CDR2 reads SVGAGI. The CDR3 DNA is TGTGCCAGCAGTTTAGCGGGAGAATCCTACGAGCAGTACTTC. Its protein product is CASSLAGESYEQYF.

The chain joins TRBV27 to TRBJ1-1, with D perhaps TRBD1 (6 bases). V lost 6 bases and J 4 bases, leaving 15 bases between the germline ends. This CDR3 region has 14 residues. The V gene's germline CDR1 is MNHEY and CDR2 SMNVEV (reference sequence). CDR3 residues: CASSPSRGGTEAFF. CDR3 DNA sequence: TGTGCCAGCAGCCCTAGTAGGGGGGGCACTGAAGCTTTCTTT.